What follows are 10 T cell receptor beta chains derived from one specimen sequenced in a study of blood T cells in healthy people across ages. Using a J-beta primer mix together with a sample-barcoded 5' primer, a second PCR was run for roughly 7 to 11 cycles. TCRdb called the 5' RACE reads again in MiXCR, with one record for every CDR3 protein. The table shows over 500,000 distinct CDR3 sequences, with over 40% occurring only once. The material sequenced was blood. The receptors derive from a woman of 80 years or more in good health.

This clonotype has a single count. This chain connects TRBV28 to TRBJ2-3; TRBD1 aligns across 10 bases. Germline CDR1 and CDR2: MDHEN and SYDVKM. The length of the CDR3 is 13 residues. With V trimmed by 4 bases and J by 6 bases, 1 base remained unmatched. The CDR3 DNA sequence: TGTGCCAGCAGTTCGGGACAGGGGGATACGCAGTATTTT. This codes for CASSSGQGDTQYF.

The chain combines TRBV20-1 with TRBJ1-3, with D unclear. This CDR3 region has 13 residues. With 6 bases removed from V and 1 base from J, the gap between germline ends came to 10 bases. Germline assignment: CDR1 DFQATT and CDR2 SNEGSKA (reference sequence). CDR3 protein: CSAVKESGNTIYF. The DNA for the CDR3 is TGCAGTGCCGTTAAGGAGTCTGGAAACACCATATATTTT.

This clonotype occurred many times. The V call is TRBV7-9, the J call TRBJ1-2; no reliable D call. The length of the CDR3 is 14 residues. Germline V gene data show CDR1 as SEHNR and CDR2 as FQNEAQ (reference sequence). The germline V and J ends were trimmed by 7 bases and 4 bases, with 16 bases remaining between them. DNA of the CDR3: TGTGCCAGCACCCCTGGCACGGATACCTATGGCTACACCTTC. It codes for CASTPGTDTYGYTF. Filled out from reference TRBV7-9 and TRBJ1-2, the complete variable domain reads DTGVSQNPRHKITKRGQNVTFRCDPISEHNRLYWYRQTLGQGPEFLTYFQNEAQLEKSRLLSDRFSAERPKGSFSTLEIQRTEQGDSAMYLCASTPGTDTYGYTFGSGTRLTVV.

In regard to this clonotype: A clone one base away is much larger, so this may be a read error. DNA for the CDR3: TGTGCCAGCAGGAGGGAACCCTACAAGCAGTACTTC. Its protein is CASRREPYKQYF. The chain links TRBV27 to TRBJ2-5; possible D gene TRBD2, 5 bases. Trimming took off 6 bases at V and 11 bases at J, with 16 bases between the two ends. The CDR3 consists of 12 residues. The germline CDR1 and CDR2 sequences are MNHEY and SMNVEV (reference sequence).

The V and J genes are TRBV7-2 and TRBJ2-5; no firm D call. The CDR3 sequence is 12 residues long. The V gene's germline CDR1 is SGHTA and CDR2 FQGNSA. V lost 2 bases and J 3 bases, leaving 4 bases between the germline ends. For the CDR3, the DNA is TGTGCCAGCAGCTTACAGAAAGAGACCCAGTACTTC. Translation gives CASSLQKETQYF.

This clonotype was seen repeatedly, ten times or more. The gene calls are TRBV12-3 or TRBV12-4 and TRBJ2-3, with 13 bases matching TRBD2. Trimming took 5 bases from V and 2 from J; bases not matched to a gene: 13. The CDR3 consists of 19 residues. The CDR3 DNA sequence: TGTGCCAGCAGTGCCGGACTAGCGGGAGTAAAGGGGCCCACAGATACGCAGTATTTT. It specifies CASSAGLAGVKGPTDTQYF.

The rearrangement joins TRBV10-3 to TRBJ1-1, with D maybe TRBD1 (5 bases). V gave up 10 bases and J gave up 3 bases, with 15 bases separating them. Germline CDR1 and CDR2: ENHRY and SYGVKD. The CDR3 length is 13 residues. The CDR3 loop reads CASSGSGDTEAFF. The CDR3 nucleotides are TGTGCCAGCTCAGGGTCGGGGGACACTGAAGCTTTCTTT.

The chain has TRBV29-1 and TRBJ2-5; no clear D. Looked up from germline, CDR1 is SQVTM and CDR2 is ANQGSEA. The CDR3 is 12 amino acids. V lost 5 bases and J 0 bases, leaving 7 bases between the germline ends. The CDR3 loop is CSVRRDQETQYF. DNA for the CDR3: TGCAGCGTTCGCCGGGACCAAGAGACCCAGTACTTC.

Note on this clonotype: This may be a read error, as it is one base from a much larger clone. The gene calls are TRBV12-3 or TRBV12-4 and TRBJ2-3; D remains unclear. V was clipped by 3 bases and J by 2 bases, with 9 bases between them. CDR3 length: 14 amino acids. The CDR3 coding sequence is TGTGCCAGCAGTTTCTCAGCCTTCACAGATACGCAGTATTTT. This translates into CASSFSAFTDTQYF.

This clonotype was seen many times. For the CDR3, the DNA is TGTGCCAGCAAACGGCAGCTGAACACTGAAGCTTTCTTT. Protein product: CASKRQLNTEAFF. The J gene is TRBJ1-1, the V gene TRBV12-3 or TRBV12-4; D gene uncertain. This CDR3 is 13 amino acids long. With 7 bases removed from V and 0 bases from J, the gap between germline ends came to 9 bases.